This TCR beta chain was sequenced in a study of T cell responses to AZD1222 COVID-19 vaccine. In germline, CDR1 is SEHNR, CDR2 FQNEAQ (reference sequence). The germline V and J ends were trimmed by 1 base and 2 bases, with 20 bases remaining between them. This CDR3 has 18 amino acids. Data came from immunoSEQ multiplex PCR; TCRdb stores just in-frame clones and leaves some out. The sample yields approximately 210,000 clones, roughly nine tenths seen once. Second-dose groups at about 4 or about 12 weeks were pooled. The sequence was collected from an adult who received the AZD1222 COVID-19 vaccine. This chain links TRBV7-9 with TRBJ2-5; D gene uncertain. This sample comprised peripheral blood, obtained 28 days after the second AZD1222 dose. The CDR3 DNA reads as TGTGCCAGCAGCTTAGGTGTCTCCGGGTTTGCATTTCAAGAGACCCAGTACTTC. Its translation is CASSLGVSGFAFQETQYF.